This T cell receptor beta chain was obtained from a study of blood T cells in healthy people across ages. Study-wide results and limits: Among long-lived donors, naive CD4+ cells were more numerous and diversity higher than in aged donors.

A sample-barcoded 5' primer and a J-beta primer mix were used in a second PCR of roughly 7 to 12 cycles. TCRdb redid the calling of the 5' RACE reads with MiXCR, one entry per CDR3 protein. The data show 1.5 million to 2 million distinct CDR3 sequences, roughly 50% seen once. Of note for this clonotype: Its antigen is not known.

The ends lost 5 bases at V and 0 bases at J; junction bases unmatched: 8. The CDR3 is made up of 17 amino acids. The germline gives CDR1 SGHRS, CDR2 YFSETQ. Per sample, a minimum of 6 million PBMCs were isolated. This sequence was found in a woman aged 35 to 49 in good health. Source material: blood. The rearrangement joins TRBV5-1 to TRBJ2-3, with 11 bases that match TRBD2. The CDR3 DNA reads as TGCGCCAGCAGTCGCCTAGCGGGGGGCCCTAGCACAGATACGCAGTATTTT. Translated, it gives CASSRLAGGPSTDTQYF.